These T cell receptor beta chains were read from a single sample in a study of blood T cell repertoires in COVID-19. The protocol was immunoSEQ multiplex PCR, while the TCRdb copy is restricted to in-frame clones and leaves out a portion. The sample has around 50,000 clones, around 86% seen once; the top ten hold about 16%. The sequenced material came from peripheral blood. The receptors were gathered from a man between 60 and 70 years old with active or convalescent COVID-19. Both conserved end residues are part of each CDR3. D genes are given only for firm matches. Part of the rows lack a size; the others show once, few, many or a class for expanded clones.

TRBD2,TRBJ2-4,once,TRBV28,CASSPSSGGAVNIQYF,TGTGCCAGCAGTCCGTCTAGCGGGGGGGCGGTGAACATTCAGTACTTC
.,TRBJ2-7,once,TRBV7-9,CASRPTGIPDPYEQYF,TGTGCCAGCAGACCAACAGGAATACCAGACCCCTACGAGCAGTACTTC
.,TRBJ1-1,.,TRBV19,CASSIGRGTEAFF,TGTGCCAGTAGTATTGGTAGGGGCACTGAAGCTTTCTTT
.,TRBJ2-5,.,TRBV7-2,CASRFSGLEEETQYF,TGTGCCAGCAGATTCTCCGGACTGGAAGAAGAGACCCAGTACTTC
TRBD1,TRBJ1-6,once,TRBV6-6,CASSQGDGAPLHF,TGTGCCAGTTCACAGGGGGATGGGGCACCCCTCCACTTT
.,TRBJ1-5,.,TRBV19,CASTISGVVQPQHF,TGTGCCAGTACCATCTCAGGGGTGGTTCAGCCCCAGCATTTT
TRBD1,TRBJ1-5,.,TRBV19,CASSTSTGAGGPQHF,TGTGCCAGTAGTACATCGACAGGGGCTGGAGGACCCCAGCATTTT
.,TRBJ1-5,.,TRBV2,CASSGEVTRPQHF,TGTGCCAGCAGTGGGGAGGTAACCCGGCCCCAGCATTTT
.,TRBJ1-1,few,TRBV24-1,CATSDQAGVNTEAFF,TGTGCCACCAGTGATCAGGCAGGGGTGAACACTGAAGCTTTCTTT
.,TRBJ1-3,once,TRBV6-5,CASSTKGRNTIYF,TGTGCCAGCAGTACCAAGGGGAGAAACACCATATATTTT
TRBD1,TRBJ1-1,.,TRBV28,CASSPVPGQGAIMIEAFF,TGTGCCAGCAGTCCAGTCCCGGGACAGGGGGCTATCATGATTGAAGCTTTCTTT
TRBD1,TRBJ1-4,.,TRBV27,CASSPPGQGALREKLFF,TGTGCCAGCAGTCCTCCGGGACAGGGGGCTTTGAGGGAAAAACTGTTTTTT
.,TRBJ2-2,.,TRBV18,CASSPISGATGELFF,TGTGCCAGCTCACCAATCTCCGGAGCCACCGGGGAGCTGTTTTTT
TRBD1,TRBJ2-5,few,TRBV6-5,CASRTKDRDKETQYF,TGTGCCAGCAGAACTAAAGACAGGGACAAAGAGACCCAGTACTTC
.,TRBJ1-5,.,TRBV2,CASSPSRNNQPQHF,TGTGCCAGCAGTCCCTCCAGGAACAATCAGCCCCAGCATTTT
.,TRBJ2-5,.,TRBV29-1,CSVGTPNKGEETQYF,TGCAGCGTTGGGACCCCCAACAAGGGGGAGGAGACCCAGTACTTC
TRBD1,TRBJ1-4,.,TRBV6-5,CASSSTGGYEKLFF,TGTGCCAGCAGTTCGACAGGGGGATATGAAAAACTGTTTTTT
.,TRBJ2-3,.,TRBV4-2,CASSQDTAVDTQYF,TGTGCCAGCAGCCAAGATACAGCGGTAGATACGCAGTATTTT
TRBD1,TRBJ1-2,.,TRBV24-1,CATHYEPGQGAGYGYTF,TGTGCCACCCATTACGAACCGGGACAGGGAGCAGGCTATGGCTACACCTTC
TRBD2,TRBJ2-3,.,TRBV9,CASSASGGVTDTQYF,TGTGCCAGCAGCGCTAGCGGGGGTGTGACAGATACGCAGTATTTT
.,TRBJ1-4,.,TRBV4-1,CASSQDQGGRFHEKLFF,TGCGCCAGCAGCCAAGATCAGGGAGGCAGGTTCCATGAAAAACTGTTTTTT
.,TRBJ2-1,.,TRBV7-9,CASARESYNEQFF,TGTGCCAGCGCCAGGGAGTCCTACAATGAGCAGTTCTTC
.,TRBJ1-4,.,TRBV19,CASSRQVNEKLFF,TGTGCCAGTAGTCGACAGGTGAATGAAAAACTGTTTTTT
.,TRBJ1-4,.,TRBV28,CASSLITATNEKLFF,TGTGCCAGCAGTTTGATCACAGCAACTAATGAAAAACTGTTTTTT
TRBD2,TRBJ2-7,once,TRBV5-1,CASSLATSGGEQYF,TGCGCCAGCAGCTTGGCGACTAGCGGGGGCGAGCAGTACTTC
.,TRBJ2-3,.,TRBV9,CASSVEQGRTDTQYF,TGTGCCAGCAGCGTTGAACAGGGCCGCACAGATACGCAGTATTTT
.,TRBJ2-3,.,TRBV7-9,CASSLLSGSTDTQYF,TGTGCCAGCAGCTTGCTTTCAGGGAGCACAGATACGCAGTATTTT
TRBD1,TRBJ2-3,.,TRBV7-9,CASSSGQGLDTQYF,TGTGCCAGCAGCTCTGGACAGGGATTGGATACGCAGTATTTT
TRBD1,TRBJ1-1,.,TRBV6-5,CASKIDRARTEAFF,TGTGCCAGCAAGATCGACAGGGCGCGCACTGAAGCTTTCTTT
.,TRBJ2-7,.,TRBV30,CAWSVGRGYEQYF,TGTGCCTGGAGTGTAGGCAGGGGATACGAGCAGTACTTC
.,TRBJ1-1,.,TRBV10-2,CASRGDYRATQMNTEAFF,TGCGCCAGTCGGGGGGATTACAGGGCCACCCAGATGAACACTGAAGCTTTCTTT
.,TRBJ2-5,.,TRBV6-5,CASTTRRETQYF,TGTGCCAGTACTACAAGACGAGAGACCCAGTACTTC
TRBD2,TRBJ2-5,once,TRBV19,CASSMAGGDPRGTQYF,TGTGCCAGTAGTATGGCGGGGGGGGATCCAAGAGGAACCCAGTACTTC
TRBD2,TRBJ2-7,.,TRBV3-1/TRBV3-2,CASSRTGTRSLREQYF,TGTGCCAGCAGCCGGACCGGGACTAGGTCCCTTCGCGAGCAGTACTTC
TRBD2,TRBJ2-3,.,TRBV4-1,CASSQGWVAGGSTDTQYF,TGCGCCAGCAGCCAAGGTTGGGTAGCGGGGGGGAGCACAGATACGCAGTATTTT
.,TRBJ1-4,.,TRBV7-9,CASGLQGLDEKLFF,TGTGCCAGCGGACTACAGGGACTAGATGAAAAACTGTTTTTT
TRBD1,TRBJ2-1,.,TRBV5-4,CASSWGIGGARNEQFF,TGTGCCAGCAGCTGGGGAATAGGGGGCGCGCGGAATGAGCAGTTCTTC
TRBD1,TRBJ1-1,.,TRBV5-1,CASSSQGWPNTEAFF,TGCGCCAGCAGCTCACAGGGGTGGCCAAATACTGAAGCTTTCTTT
.,TRBJ1-5,.,TRBV2,CASGWDNDQPQHF,TGTGCCAGCGGCTGGGACAACGATCAGCCCCAGCATTTT
TRBD1,TRBJ2-2,.,TRBV7-6,CASSALTGKNTGELFF,TGTGCCAGCAGCGCCTTGACAGGGAAGAACACCGGGGAGCTGTTTTTT
.,TRBJ1-2,.,TRBV5-5,CASSTSNYGYTF,TGTGCCAGCTCCACATCCAACTATGGCTACACCTTC
.,TRBJ2-5,.,TRBV7-9,CASSWPRGESETQYF,TGTGCCAGCAGCTGGCCTCGGGGTGAATCGGAGACCCAGTACTTC
TRBD1,TRBJ2-3,.,TRBV18,CASSPDRARTQYF,TGTGCCAGCTCGCCTGACAGGGCGCGTACGCAGTATTTT
.,TRBJ1-1,.,TRBV7-3,CASSAVGGTAFF,TGTGCCAGCAGCGCCGTCGGGGGGACGGCTTTCTTT
TRBD2,TRBJ2-1,.,TRBV29-1,CSVRLAGGGNEQFF,TGCAGCGTTCGACTAGCGGGGGGAGGGAATGAGCAGTTCTTC
TRBD1,TRBJ1-1,.,TRBV19,CASSLQGGNTEAFF,TGTGCCAGTAGTCTACAGGGGGGGAACACTGAAGCTTTCTTT
TRBD1,TRBJ1-2,.,TRBV24-1,CATSDPGQNYGYTF,TGTGCCACCAGTGATCCGGGACAGAACTATGGCTACACCTTC
.,TRBJ1-2,few,TRBV5-1,CASSWGISQGWYGYTF,TGCGCCAGCAGCTGGGGGATCTCACAGGGATGGTATGGCTACACCTTC
.,TRBJ2-3,.,TRBV5-1,CASSLEVAEITDTQYF,TGCGCCAGCAGCTTGGAAGTAGCGGAGATCACAGATACGCAGTATTTT